What follows is one T cell receptor (beta chain) and its context. The antigen is undetermined. The sample originates from a study of post-analysis software for immune sequencing data. Study overall: The courses of disease that were included comprised relapsing-remitting, secondary progressive and progressive-relapsing multiple sclerosis. Study observations and caveats: In multiple sclerosis, normalized Chao1 diversity was significantly below that of controls. By F measure, strong co-clustering occurred among samples prepared in the same batch. TRBV5-6, TRBV5-1 and TRBV20-1 were among several TRBV segments more frequent in patients than controls.

Unique molecular identifiers featured in each of the TCR beta cDNA libraries. Input populations of roughly 0.95 to 10 million T cells gave rise to roughly 0.5 million cDNA molecules. TCRdb fed the PCR reads into MiXCR, producing one record per CDR3 protein. The data show under 650,000 distinct CDR3 sequences, 44% seen once. The germline CDR1 and CDR2 sequences are SGHKS and YYEKEE (reference sequence). V gave up 1 base and J gave up 0 bases; unmatched junction bases: 4. The CDR3 is made up of 16 amino acids. The clonotype originates from a girl aged 10 to 17 with multiple sclerosis. Sequences were obtained from blood. V is TRBV5-5 and J is TRBJ1-5; 7 bases fit TRBD1. DNA of the CDR3: TGTGCCAGCAGCTTGAGGGGGCTTGGTAGCAATCAGCCCCAGCATTTT. Encoded protein: CASSLRGLGSNQPQHF. Full variable domain (rest looked up from reference TRBV5-5 and TRBJ1-5): DAGVTQSPTHLIKTRGQQVTLRCSPISGHKSVSWYQQVLGQGPQFIFQYYEKEERGRGNFPDRFSARQFPNYSSELNVNALLLGDSALYLCASSLRGLGSNQPQHFGDGTRLSIL.